The 2 T cell receptor beta chains below come from one sample, sequenced in a study of early T cells in non-severe SARS-CoV-2 infection. TCRdb re-derived calls from the 5' RACE reads in MiXCR, one entry per CDR3 protein. The sample lists tens of thousands of distinct CDR3 sequences, approximately 12% occurring once. Material: whole blood. The source of these receptors is an adult who was a healthcare worker with PCR-confirmed SARS-CoV-2 infection or an uninfected control (not recorded which).

The gene calls are TRBV11-2 and TRBJ1-4; 10 bases match TRBD1. Germline V gene lookup returns CDR1 SGHAT and CDR2 FQNNGV. V was pared by 5 bases and J by 7 bases, with 10 bases of the junction left unmatched. The CDR3 covers 16 residues. The CDR3, as DNA: TGTGCCAGCAGCGCTAAGGACAGGGGGTCGGCTGAAAAACTGTTTTTT. Amino acid sequence: CASSAKDRGSAEKLFF.

This clonotype was seen at least ten times. This chain joins TRBV5-1 and TRBJ2-1, with 10 bases matching TRBD2. This CDR3 has 12 residues. Germline CDR1 is SGHRS and CDR2 is YFSETQ. The J segment lost 9 bases and the V segment lost 8 bases, leaving 5 bases of the junction unmatched. The chain's CDR3 is CASSSGRSEQFF. DNA of the CDR3: TGCGCCAGTAGTAGCGGGAGGAGTGAGCAGTTCTTC.